These 25 T cell receptor beta chains were sequenced from one sample in a study of T cell responses to AZD1222 COVID-19 vaccine. Using immunoSEQ multiplex PCR, the repertoire was profiled, and TCRdb retains in-frame clones only, with some absent. This table holds over 150,000 clones, 88% found once. The starting material was peripheral blood, obtained 28 days after the second AZD1222 dose. These receptors were obtained from an adult who received the AZD1222 COVID-19 vaccine.

This chain links TRBV2 with TRBJ1-1; a possible D gene is TRBD1 (5 bases). The germline V and J ends were trimmed by 5 bases and 1 base, with 8 bases remaining between them. CDR3 length: 13 amino acids. Germline lookup yields CDR1 SNHLY and CDR2 FYNNEI. The CDR3 sequence: CASSTTGNTEAFF. CDR3 nucleotides: TGTGCCAGCAGTACTACAGGGAACACTGAAGCTTTCTTT.

The chain joins TRBV27 to TRBJ1-2; 9 nucleotides line up with TRBD1. This CDR3 region has 17 residues. The V segment lost 6 bases and the J segment 7 bases; nucleotides outside the gene matches: 18. Germline V gene data show CDR1 as MNHEY and CDR2 as SMNVEV (reference sequence). CDR3 loop: CASRETGTGPGRAGYTF. DNA for the CDR3: TGTGCCAGCAGGGAAACCGGGACAGGGCCTGGCCGCGCTGGCTACACCTTC.

J is TRBJ2-7 and V is TRBV14; the D gene could be TRBD1 or TRBD2 (5 bases each). CDR1 and CDR2 (germline): SGHDN, FVKESK. This CDR3 contains 13 residues. V shed 3 bases and J shed 6 bases, with 12 bases lying between them. In DNA form, the CDR3 reads TGTGCCAGCAGCCAGGGGGTTCGGGGCGAGCAGTACTTC. Its translation: CASSQGVRGEQYF.

The chain employs TRBV19 and TRBJ1-5; no clear D gene. The CDR3 extends over 14 amino acids. Between the trimmed V and J ends, which lost 7 bases and 3 bases, there was a span of 13 bases. Germline V gives CDR1 LNHDA, CDR2 SQIVND (reference sequence). CDR3 amino acids: CASNNLGTNQPQHF. CDR3 nucleotide sequence: TGTGCCAGTAACAACTTGGGCACCAATCAGCCCCAGCATTTT.

The count of this clone is one. The chain carries TRBV2 and TRBJ2-6; D possibly corresponds to TRBD2 (7 bases). CDR1 SNHLY and CDR2 FYNNEI come from the germline V gene. The CDR3 loop spans 14 amino acids. Trimming cost V 7 bases and J 4 bases, with 11 bases left between them. In DNA form, the CDR3 reads TGTGCCAGCAAGGGGGGGTTCGGGGCCAACGTCCTGACTTTC. This gives the protein CASKGGFGANVLTF.

Note on this clone: Other nucleotide sequences from this sample produce the same CDR3. The gene calls are TRBV9 and TRBJ2-2, with D uncertain. CDR1 is SGDLS and CDR2 is YYNGEE in the germline V gene. V gave up 2 bases and J gave up 1 base, with 9 bases separating them. The CDR3 extends over 15 amino acids. The CDR3 nucleotides are TGTGCCAGCAGCGTGGTAGGGATGAACACCGGGGAGCTGTTTTTT. This encodes CASSVVGMNTGELFF.

The gene calls are TRBV5-1 and TRBJ2-7, with D uncertain. The CDR3 runs to 12 residues. Germline values: CDR1 SGHRS, CDR2 YFSETQ. The V and J ends lost 5 bases and 3 bases respectively, with 9 bases between them. CDR3 loop: CASSSTLYEQYF. The DNA for the CDR3 is TGCGCCAGCAGTTCGACTCTCTACGAGCAGTACTTC.

The chain joins TRBV19 to TRBJ1-2; D may be TRBD1 (6 bases). The CDR3 spans 17 residues. The ends were cut back, 3 bases at V and 2 bases at J, with 19 bases in the middle. Germline V lookup: CDR1 LNHDA, CDR2 SQIVND (reference sequence). The CDR3 DNA reads as TGTGCCAGTAGTATTTATTATTCAATGGGACAAAACTATGGCTACACCTTC. Translated, it gives CASSIYYSMGQNYGYTF.

J is TRBJ2-5 and V is TRBV10-3; D perhaps matches TRBD2 (5 bases). The germline V gene has CDR1 ENHRY and CDR2 SYGVKD. The CDR3 spans 13 residues. The germline V and J ends were trimmed by 3 bases and 5 bases, with 10 bases remaining between them. This CDR3 is CAISDTWRETQYF. The CDR3 nucleotides are TGTGCCATCAGTGATACATGGAGGGAGACCCAGTACTTC.

This clone has just a few counts. The chain combines TRBV5-1 with TRBJ1-1, with a weak D call TRBD1 (5 bases). CDR1 is SGHRS and CDR2 is YFSETQ in the germline V gene. This CDR3 comprises 14 residues. V dropped 4 bases and J dropped 4 bases, with 14 bases sitting between them. The CDR3 DNA sequence: TGCGCCAGCAGCAGGGGTGTAAGTGGCACTGAAGCTTTCTTT. This encodes CASSRGVSGTEAFF.

The chain uses TRBV7-9 and TRBJ1-2, with D tentatively TRBD1 (6 bases). The CDR3 is 13 residues long. Germline assignment: CDR1 SEHNR and CDR2 FQNEAQ (reference sequence). The V gene lost 5 bases and the J gene lost 4 bases, with 11 bases spanning the gap. The CDR3 nucleotides are TGTGCCAGCAGCCTCCCAGGGGCCTATGGCTACACCTTC. The encoded protein is CASSLPGAYGYTF. Full variable domain (rest looked up from reference TRBV7-9 and TRBJ1-2): DTGVSQNPRHKITKRGQNVTFRCDPISEHNRLYWYRQTLGQGPEFLTYFQNEAQLEKSRLLSDRFSAERPKGSFSTLEIQRTEQGDSAMYLCASSLPGAYGYTFGSGTRLTVV.

The rearrangement uses TRBV19 and TRBJ1-5, with a tentative D call TRBD1 (5 bases). Germline CDR1 LNHDA, CDR2 SQIVND (reference sequence). Trimming took 2 bases from V and 8 from J, leaving 22 bases between them. CDR3 length: 17 amino acids. The CDR3 sequence: CASSIPAEAGLLEPQHF. CDR3 nucleotide sequence: TGTGCCAGTAGTATACCCGCGGAGGCGGGGCTCCTTGAGCCCCAGCATTTT.

The genes are TRBV16 and TRBJ1-2; TRBD1 is a possible D gene (6 bases). The CDR3 length is 14 residues. Germline V CDR1 and CDR2: KGHSY, FQNENV. V was shortened by 4 bases and J by 4 bases, with 13 bases between the two germline ends. The CDR3 coding sequence is TGTGCCAGCAGCCCCACACAGGGTGGCTATGGCTACACCTTC. This codes for CASSPTQGGYGYTF.

This rearrangement joins TRBV30 to TRBJ2-1; the D is unclear. V gave up 0 bases and J gave up 4 bases, with 10 bases separating them. Germline CDR1 reads GTSNPN; CDR2 reads SVGIG (reference sequence). The CDR3 is made up of 14 amino acids. CDR3 DNA: TGTGCCTGGAGTGTGTTCGACGTTTACAATGAGCAGTTCTTC. Its translation: CAWSVFDVYNEQFF. Using reference TRBV30 and TRBJ2-1 for the parts outside the CDR3, the full variable domain is SQTIHQWPATLVQPVGSPLSLECTVEGTSNPNLYWYRQAAGRGLQLLFYSVGIGQISSEVPQNLSASRPQDRQFILSSKKLLLSDSGFYLCAWSVFDVYNEQFFGPGTRLTVL.

This sequence joins TRBV18 and TRBJ1-5, with 9 bases fitting TRBD1. V lost 4 bases, J lost 6 bases, and 10 bases stayed unmatched. Germline values: CDR1 KGHSH, CDR2 LQKENI. CDR3 size: 16 residues. The CDR3 region has the DNA TGTGCCAGCTCACTCCTGGGACAGGGTGGAATTCAGCCCCAGCATTTT. Amino acids: CASSLLGQGGIQPQHF.

This chain connects TRBV5-1 to TRBJ2-2; D gene uncertain. Trimming stripped 3 bases from V and 6 bases from J, with 6 bases between. The CDR3 contains 12 residues. Germline V gene data show CDR1 as SGHRS and CDR2 as YFSETQ. CDR3 protein: CASSWGSGELFF. The CDR3 bases are TGCGCCAGCAGCTGGGGTTCCGGGGAGCTGTTTTTT. The whole variable domain, filled in from reference TRBV5-1 and TRBJ2-2, reads KAGVTQTPRYLIKTRGQQVTLSCSPISGHRSVSWYQQTPGQGLQFLFEYFSETQRNKGNFPGRFSGRQFSNSRSEMNVSTLELGDSALYLCASSWGSGELFFGEGSRLTVL.

This chain connects TRBV7-2 to TRBJ1-6; 9 positions match TRBD1. V lost 5 bases and J lost 6; bases outside the gene matches: 8. The CDR3 consists of 16 residues. Germline V gives CDR1 SGHTA, CDR2 FQGNSA. The CDR3 reads CASSQPGQGSNSPLHF. In nucleotides, the CDR3 is TGTGCCAGCAGCCAACCGGGACAGGGCTCTAATTCACCCCTCCACTTT.

The chain carries TRBV5-1 and TRBJ2-7; the D gene is possibly TRBD1 (6 bases). The length of the CDR3 is 15 residues. Trimming pared 5 bases from V and 0 bases from J, leaving 15 bases between. The germline CDR1 and CDR2 sequences are SGHRS and YFSETQ. CDR3 in DNA: TGCGCCAGCAGACCTACAGGGACGGGCTCCTACGAGCAGTACTTC. Translating gives CASRPTGTGSYEQYF.

This CDR3 is CAWTTLYSPLHF. The CDR3 nucleotides are TGTGCCTGGACGACCCTATATTCACCCCTCCACTTT. J is TRBJ1-6 and V is TRBV30, with unresolved D. This CDR3 has 12 amino acids. The V end lost 4 bases, the J end lost 8 bases, and 9 bases lay between the germline ends. CDR1 GTSNPN and CDR2 SVGIG come from the germline V gene (reference sequence).

The J gene is TRBJ1-5, the V gene TRBV6-1, with D uncertain. Trimming cost V 2 bases and J 9 bases, with 8 bases left between them. The CDR3 spans 12 residues. CDR1 is MNHNS, CDR2 SASEGT, per germline. CDR3 sequence reads: CASSELLRPQHF. In DNA, the CDR3 is TGTGCCAGCAGTGAACTTCTGAGGCCCCAGCATTTT.

This sequence joins TRBV4-1 and TRBJ1-2; 10 bases align to TRBD1. In germline, CDR1 is MGHRA, CDR2 YSYEKL. The CDR3 contains 16 residues. V lost 1 base, J lost 0 bases, and 2 bases stayed unmatched. As DNA, the CDR3 is TGCGCCAGCAGCCAAGGACAGGGGGCGTCTAACTATGGCTACACCTTC. It specifies CASSQGQGASNYGYTF.

The table lists this clone with a count of one. This sequence joins TRBV2 and TRBJ1-1; TRBD1 agrees at 8 bases. CDR3 length: 16 amino acids. J lost 1 base, V lost 2 bases, and 6 bases had no gene match. Germline CDR1 SNHLY, CDR2 FYNNEI. For the CDR3, the DNA is TGTGCCAGCAGTGAATATGCAGGGACAGGGAACACTGAAGCTTTCTTT. Translation gives CASSEYAGTGNTEAFF.

CDR3 protein: CASQFLGLNTDTQYF. The CDR3 bases are TGCGCCAGCCAATTTCTGGGACTAAACACAGATACGCAGTATTTT. The V call is TRBV5-1, the J call TRBJ2-3; 7 bases match TRBD2. Per the germline V gene, CDR1 is SGHRS and CDR2 is YFSETQ. V lost 7 bases, J lost 2 bases, and 10 bases stayed unmatched. The CDR3 contains 15 residues.

This clone has a single count. This chain connects TRBV7-2 to TRBJ1-6; D ambiguous. Per the germline V gene, CDR1 is SGHTA and CDR2 is FQGNSA. This CDR3 has 13 amino acids. Trimming stripped 5 bases from V and 5 bases from J, with 7 bases between. CDR3 residues: CASSRKNNSPLHF. The CDR3 region has the DNA TGTGCCAGCAGCCGGAAGAATAATTCACCCCTCCACTTT.

This clone occurred a few times. The V gene is TRBV19, the J gene TRBJ1-5; D not resolved. Germline CDR1 LNHDA, CDR2 SQIVND (reference sequence). The CDR3 has 13 amino acids. Trimming cost V 8 bases and J 7 bases, with 15 bases left between them. CDR3 nucleotides: TGTGCCAGTGCTGCGGGAACCGACCAGCCCCAGCATTTT. Translation: CASAAGTDQPQHF.